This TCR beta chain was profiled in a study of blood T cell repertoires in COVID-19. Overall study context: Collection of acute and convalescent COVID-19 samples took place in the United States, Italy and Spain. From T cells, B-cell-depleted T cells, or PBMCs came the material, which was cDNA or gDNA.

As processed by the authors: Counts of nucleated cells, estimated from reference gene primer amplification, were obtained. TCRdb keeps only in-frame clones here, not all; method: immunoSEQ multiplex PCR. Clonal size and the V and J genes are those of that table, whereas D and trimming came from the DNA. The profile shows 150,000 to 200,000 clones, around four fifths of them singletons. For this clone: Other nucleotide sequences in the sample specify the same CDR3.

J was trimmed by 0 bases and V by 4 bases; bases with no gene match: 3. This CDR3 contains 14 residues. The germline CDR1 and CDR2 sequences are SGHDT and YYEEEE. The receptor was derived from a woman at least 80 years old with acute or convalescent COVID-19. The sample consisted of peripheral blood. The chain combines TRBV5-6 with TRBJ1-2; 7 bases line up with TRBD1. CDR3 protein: CASSPGTANYGYTF. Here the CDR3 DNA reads TGTGCCAGCAGCCCCGGGACAGCTAACTATGGCTACACCTTC.